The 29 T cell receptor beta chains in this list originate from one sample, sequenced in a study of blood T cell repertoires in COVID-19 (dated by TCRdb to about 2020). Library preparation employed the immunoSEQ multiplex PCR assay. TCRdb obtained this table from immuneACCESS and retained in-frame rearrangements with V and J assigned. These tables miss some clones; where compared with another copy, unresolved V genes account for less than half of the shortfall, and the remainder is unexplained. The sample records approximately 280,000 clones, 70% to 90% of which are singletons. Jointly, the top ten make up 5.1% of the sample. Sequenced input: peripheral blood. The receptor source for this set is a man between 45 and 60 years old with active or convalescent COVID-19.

For the CDR3, the DNA is TGTGCCAGCAGCTTAACGAGGGCTAGCGGCGAGCAGTACTTC. This codes for CASSLTRASGEQYF. The chain uses TRBV7-3 and TRBJ2-7; 7 nucleotides agree with TRBD2. The V gene end was trimmed by 0 bases and the J gene end by 6 bases; junction bases not matched to a gene: 5. Germline lookup yields CDR1 SGHTA and CDR2 FQGTGA. CDR3 length equals 14 residues.

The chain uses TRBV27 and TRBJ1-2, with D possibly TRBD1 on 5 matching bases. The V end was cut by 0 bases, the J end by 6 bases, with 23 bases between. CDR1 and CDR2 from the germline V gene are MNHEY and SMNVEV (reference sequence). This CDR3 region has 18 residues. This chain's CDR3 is CASSLSRGVGTQGNGYTF. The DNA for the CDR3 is TGTGCCAGCAGTTTATCGAGAGGAGTGGGGACTCAGGGTAATGGCTACACCTTC.

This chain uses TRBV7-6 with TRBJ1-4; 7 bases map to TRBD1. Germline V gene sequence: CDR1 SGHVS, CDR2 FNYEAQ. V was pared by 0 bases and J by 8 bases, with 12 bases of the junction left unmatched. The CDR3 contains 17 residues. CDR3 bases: TGTGCCAGCAGCTTAGCGGTACGAGGGACAGATCGAGAAAAACTGTTTTTT. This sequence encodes CASSLAVRGTDREKLFF.

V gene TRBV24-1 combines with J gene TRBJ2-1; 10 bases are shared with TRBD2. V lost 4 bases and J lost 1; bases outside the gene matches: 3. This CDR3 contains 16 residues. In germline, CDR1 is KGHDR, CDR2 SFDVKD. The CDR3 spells CATSDQTSGSYNEQFF. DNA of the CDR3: TGTGCCACCAGTGACCAGACTAGCGGGTCCTACAATGAGCAGTTCTTC.

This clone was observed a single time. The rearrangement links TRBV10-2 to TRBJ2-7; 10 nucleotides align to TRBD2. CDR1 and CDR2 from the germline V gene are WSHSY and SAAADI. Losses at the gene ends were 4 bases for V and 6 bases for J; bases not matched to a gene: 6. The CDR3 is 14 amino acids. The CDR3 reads CASSVTSGAFEQYF. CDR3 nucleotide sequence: TGCGCCAGCAGTGTTACTAGCGGGGCTTTCGAGCAGTACTTC.

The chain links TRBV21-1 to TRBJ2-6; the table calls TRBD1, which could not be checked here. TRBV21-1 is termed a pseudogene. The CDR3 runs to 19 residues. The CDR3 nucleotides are TGTGCCAGCAGAACGACGGACAGGGGGCTATCCTCTGGGGCCAACGTCCTGACTTTC. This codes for CASRTTDRGLSSGANVLTF.

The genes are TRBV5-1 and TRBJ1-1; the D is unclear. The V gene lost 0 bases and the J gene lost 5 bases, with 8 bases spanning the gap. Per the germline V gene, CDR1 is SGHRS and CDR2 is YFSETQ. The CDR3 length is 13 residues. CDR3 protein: CASSLDILTEAFF. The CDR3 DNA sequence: TGCGCCAGCAGCTTGGACATTTTGACTGAAGCTTTCTTT.

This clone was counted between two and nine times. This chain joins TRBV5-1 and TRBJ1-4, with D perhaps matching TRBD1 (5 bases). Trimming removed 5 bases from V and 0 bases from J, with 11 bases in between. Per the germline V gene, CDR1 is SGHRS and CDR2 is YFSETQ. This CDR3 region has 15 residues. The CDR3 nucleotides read TGCGCCAGCAGGGACCCGACAGCAACTAATGAAAAACTGTTTTTT. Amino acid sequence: CASRDPTATNEKLFF.

The CDR3 coding sequence is TGTGCCAGCAGCTTGGGAGGCGGGGCGGGCTTAAACCTCTACGAGCAGTACTTC. Translation: CASSLGGGAGLNLYEQYF. The V gene is TRBV5-4, the J gene TRBJ2-7, with D possibly TRBD2 on 6 matching bases. Trimming cost V 0 bases and J 3 bases, with 22 bases left between them. The CDR3 runs 18 residues. CDR1 and CDR2 from the germline V gene are SGHNT and YYREEE (reference sequence).

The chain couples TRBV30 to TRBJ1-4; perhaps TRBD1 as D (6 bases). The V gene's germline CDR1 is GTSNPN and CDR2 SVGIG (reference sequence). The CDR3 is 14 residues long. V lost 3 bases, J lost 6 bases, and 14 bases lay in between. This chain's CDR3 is CAWSGLGQHEKLFF. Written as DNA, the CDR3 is TGTGCCTGGAGCGGTCTCGGACAGCATGAAAAACTGTTTTTT.

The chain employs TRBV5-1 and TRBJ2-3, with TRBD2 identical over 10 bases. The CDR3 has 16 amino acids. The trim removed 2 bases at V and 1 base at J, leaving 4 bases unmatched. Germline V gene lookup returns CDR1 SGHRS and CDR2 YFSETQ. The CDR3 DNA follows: TGCGCCAGCAGCTTTAGCGGGAGGTGGGGCACAGATACGCAGTATTTT. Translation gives CASSFSGRWGTDTQYF.

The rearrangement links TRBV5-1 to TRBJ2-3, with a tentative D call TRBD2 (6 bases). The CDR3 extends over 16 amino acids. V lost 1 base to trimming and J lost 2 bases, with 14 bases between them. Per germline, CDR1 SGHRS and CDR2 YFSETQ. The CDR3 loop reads CASSLPLGGDTDTQYF. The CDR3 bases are TGCGCCAGCAGCTTGCCTCTCGGCGGGGACACAGATACGCAGTATTTT.

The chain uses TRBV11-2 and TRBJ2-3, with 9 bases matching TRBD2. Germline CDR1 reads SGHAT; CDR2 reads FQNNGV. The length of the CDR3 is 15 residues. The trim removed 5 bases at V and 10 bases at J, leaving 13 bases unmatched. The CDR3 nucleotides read TGTGCCAGCAGCCCGCTCGCGGGAGGGCCGGGTGCGCAGTATTTT. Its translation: CASSPLAGGPGAQYF. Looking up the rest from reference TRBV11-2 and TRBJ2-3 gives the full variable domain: EAGVAQSPRYKIIEKRQSVAFWCNPISGHATLYWYQQILGQGPKLLIQFQNNGVVDDSQLPKDRFSAERLKGVDSTLKIQPAKLEDSAVYLCASSPLAGGPGAQYFGPGTRLTVL.

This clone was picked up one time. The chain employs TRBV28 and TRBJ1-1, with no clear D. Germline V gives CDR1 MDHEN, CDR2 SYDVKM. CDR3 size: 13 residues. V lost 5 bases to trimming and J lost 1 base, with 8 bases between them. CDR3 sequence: CASSTRQNTEAFF. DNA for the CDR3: TGTGCCAGCAGTACCCGACAGAACACTGAAGCTTTCTTT. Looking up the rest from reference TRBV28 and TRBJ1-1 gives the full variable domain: DVKVTQSSRYLVKRTGEKVFLECVQDMDHENMFWYRQDPGLGLRLIYFSYDVKMKEKGDIPEGYSVSREKKERFSLILESASTNQTSMYLCASSTRQNTEAFFGQGTRLTVV.

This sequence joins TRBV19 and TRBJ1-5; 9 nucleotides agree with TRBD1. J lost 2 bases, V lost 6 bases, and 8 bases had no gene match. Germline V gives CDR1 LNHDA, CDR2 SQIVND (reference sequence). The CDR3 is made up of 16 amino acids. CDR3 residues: CASSPDRGGGNQPQHF. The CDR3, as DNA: TGTGCCAGTAGCCCGGACAGGGGTGGTGGCAATCAGCCCCAGCATTTT.

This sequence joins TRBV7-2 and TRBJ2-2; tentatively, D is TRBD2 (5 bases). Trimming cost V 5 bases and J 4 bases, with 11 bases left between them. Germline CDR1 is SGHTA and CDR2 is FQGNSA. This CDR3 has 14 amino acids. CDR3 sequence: CASSRGLITGELFF. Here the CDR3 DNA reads TGTGCCAGCAGCCGTGGACTCATCACCGGGGAGCTGTTTTTT.

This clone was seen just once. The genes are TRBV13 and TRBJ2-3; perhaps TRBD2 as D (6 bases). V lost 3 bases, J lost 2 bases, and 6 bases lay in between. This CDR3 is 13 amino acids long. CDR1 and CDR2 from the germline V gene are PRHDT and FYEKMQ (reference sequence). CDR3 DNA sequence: TGTGCCAGCAGCTTGGGACTCACAGATACGCAGTATTTT. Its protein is CASSLGLTDTQYF.

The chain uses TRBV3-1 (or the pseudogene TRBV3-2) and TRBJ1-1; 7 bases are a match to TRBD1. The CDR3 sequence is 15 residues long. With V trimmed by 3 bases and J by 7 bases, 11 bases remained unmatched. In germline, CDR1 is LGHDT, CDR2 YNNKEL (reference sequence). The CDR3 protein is CASSQYQTGSSEAFF. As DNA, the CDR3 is TGTGCCAGCAGCCAGTACCAGACAGGGAGTAGTGAAGCTTTCTTT.

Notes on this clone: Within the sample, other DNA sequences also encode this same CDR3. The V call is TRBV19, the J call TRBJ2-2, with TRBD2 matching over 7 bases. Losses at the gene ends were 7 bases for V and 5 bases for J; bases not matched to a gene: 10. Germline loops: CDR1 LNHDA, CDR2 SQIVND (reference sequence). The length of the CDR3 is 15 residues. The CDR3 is CASTPVGGRTGELFF. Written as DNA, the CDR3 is TGTGCCAGTACCCCCGTGGGGGGGAGGACCGGGGAGCTGTTTTTT.

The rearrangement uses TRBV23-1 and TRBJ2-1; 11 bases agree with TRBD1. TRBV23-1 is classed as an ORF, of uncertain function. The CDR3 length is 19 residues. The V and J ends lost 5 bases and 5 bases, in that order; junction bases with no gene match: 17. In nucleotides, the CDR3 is TGCGCCAGCAGTGAACTGCAATCTACCGGGACAGGGGGTGACAATGAGCAGTTCTTC. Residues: CASSELQSTGTGGDNEQFF.

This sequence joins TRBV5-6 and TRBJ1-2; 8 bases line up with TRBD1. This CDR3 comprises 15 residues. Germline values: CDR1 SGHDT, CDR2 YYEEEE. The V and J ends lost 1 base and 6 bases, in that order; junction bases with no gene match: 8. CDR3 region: CASSLRRYRGDGYTF. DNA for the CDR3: TGTGCCAGCAGCTTGAGGAGATACAGGGGGGATGGCTACACCTTC.

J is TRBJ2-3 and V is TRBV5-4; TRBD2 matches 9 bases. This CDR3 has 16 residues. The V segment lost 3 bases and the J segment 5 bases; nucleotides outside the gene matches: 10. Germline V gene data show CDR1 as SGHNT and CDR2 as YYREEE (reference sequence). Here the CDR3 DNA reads TGTGCCAGCAGCTCACGGGCGGGAGGGCCTATAGATACGCAGTATTTT. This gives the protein CASSSRAGGPIDTQYF.

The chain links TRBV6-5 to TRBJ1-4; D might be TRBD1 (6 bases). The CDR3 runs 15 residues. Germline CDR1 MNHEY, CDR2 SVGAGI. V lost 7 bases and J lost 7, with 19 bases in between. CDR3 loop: CASTSRGSPGEKLFF. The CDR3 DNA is TGTGCCAGCACCTCCAGGGGAAGCCCAGGTGAAAAACTGTTTTTT.

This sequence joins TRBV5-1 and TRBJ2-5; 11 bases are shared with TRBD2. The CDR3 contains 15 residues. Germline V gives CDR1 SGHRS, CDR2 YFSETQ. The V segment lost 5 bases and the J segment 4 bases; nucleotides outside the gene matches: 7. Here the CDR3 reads CASRTSGSPTETQYF. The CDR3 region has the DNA TGCGCCAGCAGAACTAGCGGGAGCCCTACAGAGACCCAGTACTTC.

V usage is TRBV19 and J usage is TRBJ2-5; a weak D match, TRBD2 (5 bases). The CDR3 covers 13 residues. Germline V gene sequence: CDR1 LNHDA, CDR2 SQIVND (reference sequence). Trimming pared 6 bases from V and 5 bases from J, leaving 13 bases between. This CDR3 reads CASSRTWAETQYF. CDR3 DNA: TGTGCCAGTAGCAGGACTTGGGCCGAGACCCAGTACTTC.

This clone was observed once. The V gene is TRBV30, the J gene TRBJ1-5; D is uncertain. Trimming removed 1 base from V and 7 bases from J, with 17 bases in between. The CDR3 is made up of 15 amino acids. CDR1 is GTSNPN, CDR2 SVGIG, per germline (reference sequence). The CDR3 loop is CAWSALTGLGQPQHF. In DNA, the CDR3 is TGTGCCTGGAGTGCCCTTACTGGACTTGGGCAGCCCCAGCATTTT.

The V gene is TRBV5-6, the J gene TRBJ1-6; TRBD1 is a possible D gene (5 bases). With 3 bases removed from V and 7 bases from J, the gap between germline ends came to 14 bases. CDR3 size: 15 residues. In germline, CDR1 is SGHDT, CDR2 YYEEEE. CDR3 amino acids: CASSSDSPGNSPLHF. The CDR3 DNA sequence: TGTGCCAGCAGCTCCGACAGTCCCGGGAATTCACCCCTCCACTTT.

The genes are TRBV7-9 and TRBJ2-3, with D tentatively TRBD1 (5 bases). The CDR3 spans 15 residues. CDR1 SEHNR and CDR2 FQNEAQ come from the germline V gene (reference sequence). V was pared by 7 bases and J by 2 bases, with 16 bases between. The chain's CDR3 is CASTRYGRATDTQYF. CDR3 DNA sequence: TGTGCCAGCACCAGATACGGCAGGGCCACAGATACGCAGTATTTT.

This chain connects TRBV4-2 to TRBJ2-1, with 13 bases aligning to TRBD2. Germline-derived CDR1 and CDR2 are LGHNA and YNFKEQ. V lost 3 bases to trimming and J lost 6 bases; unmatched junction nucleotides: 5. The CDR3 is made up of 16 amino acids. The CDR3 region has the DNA TGTGCCAGCAGCCATCGGACTAGCGGGAGTGTCAATGAGCAGTTCTTC. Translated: CASSHRTSGSVNEQFF.